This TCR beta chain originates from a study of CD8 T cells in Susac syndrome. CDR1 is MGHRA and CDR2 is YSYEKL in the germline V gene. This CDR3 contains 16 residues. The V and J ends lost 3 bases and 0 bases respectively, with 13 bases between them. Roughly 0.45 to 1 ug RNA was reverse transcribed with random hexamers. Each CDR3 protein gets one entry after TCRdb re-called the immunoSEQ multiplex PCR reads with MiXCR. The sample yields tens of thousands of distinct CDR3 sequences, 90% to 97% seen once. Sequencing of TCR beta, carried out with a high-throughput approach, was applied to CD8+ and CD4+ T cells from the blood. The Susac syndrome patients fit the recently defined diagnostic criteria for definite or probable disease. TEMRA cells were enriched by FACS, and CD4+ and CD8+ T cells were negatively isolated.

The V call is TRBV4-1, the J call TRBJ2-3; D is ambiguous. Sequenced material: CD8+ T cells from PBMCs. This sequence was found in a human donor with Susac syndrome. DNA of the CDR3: TGCGCCAGCAGCCAGGAACAGAGAACTAGCACAGATACGCAGTATTTT. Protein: CASSQEQRTSTDTQYF.